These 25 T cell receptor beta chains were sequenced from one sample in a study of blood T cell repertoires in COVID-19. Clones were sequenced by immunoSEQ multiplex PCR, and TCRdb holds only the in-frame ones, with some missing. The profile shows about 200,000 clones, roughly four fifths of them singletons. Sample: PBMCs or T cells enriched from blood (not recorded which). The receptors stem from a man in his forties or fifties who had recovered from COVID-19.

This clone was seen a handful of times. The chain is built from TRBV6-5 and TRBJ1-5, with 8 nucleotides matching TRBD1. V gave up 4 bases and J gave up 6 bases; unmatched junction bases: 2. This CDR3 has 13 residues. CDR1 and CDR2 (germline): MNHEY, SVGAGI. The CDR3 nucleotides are TGTGCCAGCAGTTGGACAGGGCGTCAGCCCCAGCATTTT. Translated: CASSWTGRQPQHF.

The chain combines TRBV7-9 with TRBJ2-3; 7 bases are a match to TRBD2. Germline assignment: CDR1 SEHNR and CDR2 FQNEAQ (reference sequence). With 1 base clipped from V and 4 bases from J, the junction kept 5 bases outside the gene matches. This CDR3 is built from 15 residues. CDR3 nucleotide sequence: TGTGCCAGCAGCTTAGGCGGGAGCGGCTCAGATACGCAGTATTTT. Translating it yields CASSLGGSGSDTQYF. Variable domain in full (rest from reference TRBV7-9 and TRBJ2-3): DTGVSQNPRHKITKRGQNVTFRCDPISEHNRLYWYRQTLGQGPEFLTYFQNEAQLEKSRLLSDRFSAERPKGSFSTLEIQRTEQGDSAMYLCASSLGGSGSDTQYFGPGTRLTVL.

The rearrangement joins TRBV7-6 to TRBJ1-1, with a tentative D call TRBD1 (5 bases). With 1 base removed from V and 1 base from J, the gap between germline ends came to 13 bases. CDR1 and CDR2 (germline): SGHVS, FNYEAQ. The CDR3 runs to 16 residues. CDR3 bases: TGTGCCAGCAGCTTAGTTTCGGTAGGGGAGAACACTGAAGCTTTCTTT. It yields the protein CASSLVSVGENTEAFF.

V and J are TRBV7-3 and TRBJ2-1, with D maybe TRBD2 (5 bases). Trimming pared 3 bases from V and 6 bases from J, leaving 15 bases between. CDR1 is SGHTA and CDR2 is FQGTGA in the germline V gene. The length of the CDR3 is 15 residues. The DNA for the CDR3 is TGTGCCAGCAGCTTTGGACTGACCCGGACCAATGAGCAGTTCTTC. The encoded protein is CASSFGLTRTNEQFF.

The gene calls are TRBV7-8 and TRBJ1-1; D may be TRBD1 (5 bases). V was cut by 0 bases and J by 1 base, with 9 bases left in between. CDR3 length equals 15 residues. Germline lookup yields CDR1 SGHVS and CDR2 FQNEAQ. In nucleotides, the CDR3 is TGTGCCAGCAGCTTAGCGCGGGACCCGAACACTGAAGCTTTCTTT. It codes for CASSLARDPNTEAFF.

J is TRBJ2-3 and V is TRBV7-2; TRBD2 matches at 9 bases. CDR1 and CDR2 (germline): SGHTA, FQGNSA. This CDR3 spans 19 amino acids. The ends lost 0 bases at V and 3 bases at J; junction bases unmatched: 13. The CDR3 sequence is CASSLARASGIASTDTQYF. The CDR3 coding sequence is TGTGCCAGCAGCTTAGCTAGGGCTAGCGGGATAGCATCAACAGATACGCAGTATTTT.

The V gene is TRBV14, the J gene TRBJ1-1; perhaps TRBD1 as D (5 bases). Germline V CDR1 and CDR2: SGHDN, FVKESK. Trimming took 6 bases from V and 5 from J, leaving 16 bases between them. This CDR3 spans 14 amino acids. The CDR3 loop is CASRRDGEETEAFF. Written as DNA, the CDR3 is TGTGCCAGCAGGCGGGACGGGGAAGAGACTGAAGCTTTCTTT.

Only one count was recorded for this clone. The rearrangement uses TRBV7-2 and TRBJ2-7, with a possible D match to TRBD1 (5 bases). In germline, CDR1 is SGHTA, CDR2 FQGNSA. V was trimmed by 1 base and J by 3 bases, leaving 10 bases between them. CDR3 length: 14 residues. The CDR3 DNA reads TGTGCCAGCAGCTTAGGGGCAGGGTTCTACGAGCAGTACGTC. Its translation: CASSLGAGFYEQYV.

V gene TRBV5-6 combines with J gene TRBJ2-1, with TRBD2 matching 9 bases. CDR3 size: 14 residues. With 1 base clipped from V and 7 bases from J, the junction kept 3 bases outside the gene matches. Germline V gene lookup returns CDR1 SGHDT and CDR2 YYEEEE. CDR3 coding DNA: TGTGCCAGCAGCTTGTCTAGCGGGAAAAATGAGCAGTTCTTC. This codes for CASSLSSGKNEQFF. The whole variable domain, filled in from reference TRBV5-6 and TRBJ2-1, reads DAGVTQSPTHLIKTRGQQVTLRCSPKSGHDTVSWYQQALGQGPQFIFQYYEEEERQRGNFPDRFSGHQFPNYSSELNVNALLLGDSALYLCASSLSSGKNEQFFGPGTRLTVL.

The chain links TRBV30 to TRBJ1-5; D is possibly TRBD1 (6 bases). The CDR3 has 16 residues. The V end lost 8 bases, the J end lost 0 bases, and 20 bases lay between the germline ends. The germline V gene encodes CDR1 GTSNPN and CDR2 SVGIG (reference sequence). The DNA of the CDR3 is TGTGCCATCCCACAGGGCAAGAAATATAGCAATCAGCCCCAGCATTTT. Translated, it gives CAIPQGKKYSNQPQHF. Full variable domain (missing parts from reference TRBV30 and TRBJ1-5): SQTIHQWPATLVQPVGSPLSLECTVEGTSNPNLYWYRQAAGRGLQLLFYSVGIGQISSEVPQNLSASRPQDRQFILSSKKLLLSDSGFYLCAIPQGKKYSNQPQHFGDGTRLSIL.

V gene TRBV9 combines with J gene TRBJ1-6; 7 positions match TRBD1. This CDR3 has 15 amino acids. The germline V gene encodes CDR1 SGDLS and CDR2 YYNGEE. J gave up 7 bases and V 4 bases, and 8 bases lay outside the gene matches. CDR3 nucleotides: TGTGCCAGCAGCTCCTCGGGACAGTCGAATTCACCCCTCCACTTT. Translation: CASSSSGQSNSPLHF. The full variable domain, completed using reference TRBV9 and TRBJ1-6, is DSGVTQTPKHLITATGQRVTLRCSPRSGDLSVYWYQQSLDQGLQFLIQYYNGEERAKGNILERFSAQQFPDLHSELNLSSLELGDSALYFCASSSSGQSNSPLHFGNGTRLTVT.

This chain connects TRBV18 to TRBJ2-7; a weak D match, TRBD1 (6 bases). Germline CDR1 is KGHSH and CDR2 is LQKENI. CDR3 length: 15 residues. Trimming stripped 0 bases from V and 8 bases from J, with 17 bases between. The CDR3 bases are TGTGCCAGCTCACCACCCCAGGGGACACCCTCCCAGCAGTACTTC. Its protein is CASSPPQGTPSQQYF.

CDR3 DNA: TGTGCCAGCAGCTTCGGGTTCACCGGACAGGGAGACTCCTACGAGCAGTACTTC. Translation: CASSFGFTGQGDSYEQYF. V gene TRBV7-9 combines with J gene TRBJ2-7, with 8 bases matching TRBD1. Germline V lookup: CDR1 SEHNR, CDR2 FQNEAQ (reference sequence). Trimming took 3 bases from V and 0 from J; bases not matched to a gene: 13. The CDR3 has 18 residues.

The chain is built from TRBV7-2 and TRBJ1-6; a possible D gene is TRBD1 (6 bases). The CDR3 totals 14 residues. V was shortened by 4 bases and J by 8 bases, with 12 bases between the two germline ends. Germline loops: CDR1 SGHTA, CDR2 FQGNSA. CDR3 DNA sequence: TGTGCCAGCAGCTCAACAGGGTGGGATTCACCCCTCCACTTT. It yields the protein CASSSTGWDSPLHF.

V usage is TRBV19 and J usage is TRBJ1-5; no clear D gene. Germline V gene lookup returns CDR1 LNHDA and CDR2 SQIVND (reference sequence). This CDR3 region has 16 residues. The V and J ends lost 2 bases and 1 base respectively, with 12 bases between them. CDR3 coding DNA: TGTGCCAGTAGTATATTCTTTGTGTCCAGCAATCAGCCCCAGCATTTT. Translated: CASSIFFVSSNQPQHF.

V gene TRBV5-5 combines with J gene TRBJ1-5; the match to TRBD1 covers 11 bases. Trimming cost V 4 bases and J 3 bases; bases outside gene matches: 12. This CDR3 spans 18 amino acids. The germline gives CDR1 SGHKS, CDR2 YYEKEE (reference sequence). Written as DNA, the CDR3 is TGTGCCAGCAGCACCCAGCCGGGACAGGGGGTCGACAATCAGCCCCAGCATTTT. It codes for CASSTQPGQGVDNQPQHF. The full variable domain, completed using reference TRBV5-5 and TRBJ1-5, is DAGVTQSPTHLIKTRGQQVTLRCSPISGHKSVSWYQQVLGQGPQFIFQYYEKEERGRGNFPDRFSARQFPNYSSELNVNALLLGDSALYLCASSTQPGQGVDNQPQHFGDGTRLSIL.

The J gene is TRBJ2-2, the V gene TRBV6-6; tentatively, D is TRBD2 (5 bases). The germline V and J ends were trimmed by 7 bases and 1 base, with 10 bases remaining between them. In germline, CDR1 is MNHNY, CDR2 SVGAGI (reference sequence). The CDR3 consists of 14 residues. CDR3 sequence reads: CASKEGRNTGELFF. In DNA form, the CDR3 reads TGTGCCAGCAAAGAGGGCAGGAACACCGGGGAGCTGTTTTTT.

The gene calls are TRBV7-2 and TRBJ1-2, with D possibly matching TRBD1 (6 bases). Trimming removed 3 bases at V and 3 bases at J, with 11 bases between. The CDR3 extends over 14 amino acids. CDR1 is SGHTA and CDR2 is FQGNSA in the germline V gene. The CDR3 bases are TGTGCCAGCAGCTTCTTGGGGGCCTACTATGGCTACACCTTC. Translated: CASSFLGAYYGYTF.

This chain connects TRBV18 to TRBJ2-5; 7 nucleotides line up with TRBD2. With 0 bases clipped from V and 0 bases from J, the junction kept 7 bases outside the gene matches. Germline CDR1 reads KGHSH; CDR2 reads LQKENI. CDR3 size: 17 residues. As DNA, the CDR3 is TGTGCCAGCTCACCACCTACTAGCGAGAGGTACCAAGAGACCCAGTACTTC. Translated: CASSPPTSERYQETQYF.

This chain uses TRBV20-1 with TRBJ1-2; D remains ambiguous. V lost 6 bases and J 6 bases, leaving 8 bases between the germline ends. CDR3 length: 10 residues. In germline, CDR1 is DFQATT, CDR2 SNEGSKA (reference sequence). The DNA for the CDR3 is TGCAGTGCCTCGGGAAATGGCTACACCTTC. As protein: CSASGNGYTF.

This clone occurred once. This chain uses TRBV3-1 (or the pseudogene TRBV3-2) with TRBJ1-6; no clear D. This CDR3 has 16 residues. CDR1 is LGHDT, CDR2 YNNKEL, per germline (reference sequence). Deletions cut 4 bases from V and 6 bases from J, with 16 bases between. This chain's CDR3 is CASSLSGKGGNSPLHF. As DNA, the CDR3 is TGTGCCAGCAGCCTAAGCGGCAAGGGAGGTAATTCACCCCTCCACTTT.

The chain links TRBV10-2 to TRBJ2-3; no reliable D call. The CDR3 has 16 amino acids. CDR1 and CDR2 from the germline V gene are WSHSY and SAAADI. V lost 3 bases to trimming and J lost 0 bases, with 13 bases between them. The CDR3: CASSDVRHTSTDTQYF. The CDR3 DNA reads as TGCGCCAGCAGTGATGTGCGACACACTAGCACAGATACGCAGTATTTT.

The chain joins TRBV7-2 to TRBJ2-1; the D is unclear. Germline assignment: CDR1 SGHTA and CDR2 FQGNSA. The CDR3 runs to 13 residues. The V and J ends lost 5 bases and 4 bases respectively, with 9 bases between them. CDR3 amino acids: CASSVQNYNEQFF. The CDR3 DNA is TGTGCCAGCAGCGTACAGAATTACAATGAGCAGTTCTTC.

The CDR3 spells CASSPQGAVGETQYF. The CDR3 DNA follows: TGCGCCAGCAGCCCCCAGGGGGCGGTGGGAGAGACCCAGTACTTC. This sequence joins TRBV5-1 and TRBJ2-5; 8 bases line up with TRBD1. Germline trimming cut 4 bases from V and 4 bases from J; bases unmatched to any gene: 9. The CDR3 consists of 15 residues. Germline V CDR1 and CDR2: SGHRS, YFSETQ.

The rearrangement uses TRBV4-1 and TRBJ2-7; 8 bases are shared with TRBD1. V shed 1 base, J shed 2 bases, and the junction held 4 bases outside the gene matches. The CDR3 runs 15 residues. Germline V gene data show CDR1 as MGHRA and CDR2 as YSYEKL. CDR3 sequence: CASSQGTGFTYEQYF. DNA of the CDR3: TGCGCCAGCAGCCAAGGGACAGGGTTCACCTACGAGCAGTACTTC.